Below are 20 T cell receptor beta chains sequenced from a single sample in a study of CD8+ T cells in alopecia areata. cDNA reverse transcribed from extracted RNA served as the sequencing template. Assay used: immunoSEQ multiplex PCR; TCRdb lists only in-frame clones, some missing. The table includes approximately 200,000 clones, about three fifths detected once. The treatment: oral pan-JAK inhibitor, 5-10 mg twice daily. The specimen was CD4+ T cells sorted from blood, collected at week 4, from a patient treated with tofacitinib. The receptors here all came from a human donor with alopecia areata.

CDR3: CSVELRGDGNTEAFF. CDR3 nucleotide sequence: TGCAGCGTTGAGCTCCGGGGAGACGGAAACACTGAAGCTTTCTTT. V and J are TRBV29-1 and TRBJ1-1; the D is unclear. CDR1 and CDR2 (germline): SQVTM, ANQGSEA. V shed 3 bases and J shed 2 bases, with 16 bases lying between them. The CDR3 is 15 residues long.

This clone has a handful of counts. The chain links TRBV29-1 to TRBJ2-5; no definite D call. CDR3 length: 11 amino acids. Germline assignment: CDR1 SQVTM and CDR2 ANQGSEA. The ends were cut back, 1 base at V and 5 bases at J, with 5 bases in the middle. The CDR3 DNA reads TGCAGCGTTGAAGGCCCGGAGACCCAGTACTTC. This gives the protein CSVEGPETQYF.

This chain connects TRBV10-3 to TRBJ2-7; 13 positions agree with TRBD2. CDR3 length: 16 residues. Losses at the gene ends were 2 bases for V and 8 bases for J; bases not matched to a gene: 9. Per the germline V gene, CDR1 is ENHRY and CDR2 is SYGVKD. The CDR3 DNA is TGTGCCATCAGTGAGGGGGGACTAGCGGGACCTGCCCAGCAGTACTTC. Its translation: CAISEGGLAGPAQQYF.

V gene TRBV30 combines with J gene TRBJ1-1; 7 bases agree with TRBD1. Germline assignment: CDR1 GTSNPN and CDR2 SVGIG (reference sequence). There are 12 residues in the CDR3. Trimming took 3 bases from V and 12 from J; bases not matched to a gene: 10. CDR3 DNA: TGTGCCTGGAGAATGGAGGGGGCGATAACTTTCTTT. This encodes CAWRMEGAITFF.

The chain links TRBV5-4 to TRBJ2-2; 8 nucleotides agree with TRBD1. The J segment lost 9 bases and the V segment lost 3 bases, leaving 7 bases of the junction unmatched. Germline loops: CDR1 SGHNT, CDR2 YYREEE (reference sequence). There are 14 residues in the CDR3. CDR3 amino acids: CASSSGQVGRELFF. The CDR3 coding sequence is TGTGCCAGCAGCTCGGGACAGGTGGGCCGGGAGCTGTTTTTT.

The V gene is TRBV7-9, the J gene TRBJ2-5; D unclear. The length of the CDR3 is 12 residues. Germline V gene sequence: CDR1 SEHNR, CDR2 FQNEAQ (reference sequence). The V end lost 5 bases, the J end lost 5 bases, and 9 bases lay between the germline ends. The CDR3 bases are TGTGCCAGCAGCACCCTGGGGGAGACCCAGTACTTC. Translated, it gives CASSTLGETQYF.

V gene TRBV30 combines with J gene TRBJ2-5, with TRBD2 matching over 11 bases. V lost 6 bases and J lost 2; bases outside the gene matches: 11. CDR1 and CDR2 from the germline V gene are GTSNPN and SVGIG (reference sequence). CDR3 length: 16 residues. The CDR3: CACPKVTSGKQETQYF. In nucleotides, the CDR3 is TGTGCCTGCCCTAAGGTGACTAGCGGGAAACAAGAGACCCAGTACTTC.

The J gene is TRBJ1-1, the V gene TRBV4-1, with a possible D match to TRBD1 (5 bases). The CDR3 runs 14 residues. Trimming removed 1 base at V and 10 bases at J, with 16 bases between. Per germline, CDR1 MGHRA and CDR2 YSYEKL. The CDR3 sequence: CASSQGRLGEGAFF. CDR3 sequence (DNA): TGCGCCAGCAGCCAAGGGCGATTGGGGGAAGGAGCTTTCTTT.

The chain uses TRBV4-1 and TRBJ1-2, with TRBD1 as a possible D gene (5 bases). The germline gives CDR1 MGHRA, CDR2 YSYEKL. The CDR3 has 15 amino acids. V gave up 1 base and J gave up 8 bases, with 17 bases separating them. The CDR3, as DNA: TGCGCCAGCAGCCAAGGGTCCGGGGGTCAGGTGGGCTACACCTTC. As protein: CASSQGSGGQVGYTF.

V is TRBV5-4 and J is TRBJ2-5; TRBD2 aligns across 12 bases. The CDR3 runs 16 residues. J lost 0 bases, V lost 4 bases, and 4 bases had no gene match. Per germline, CDR1 SGHNT and CDR2 YYREEE (reference sequence). The DNA of the CDR3 is TGTGCCAGCAGCACCGGGACTAGCGGGTACCAAGAGACCCAGTACTTC. The encoded protein is CASSTGTSGYQETQYF.

The chain's CDR3 is CASSSGRQQGYENIQYF. CDR3 DNA sequence: TGTGCCAGCAGCTCGGGAAGACAGCAGGGGTATGAAAACATTCAGTACTTC. The chain employs TRBV7-9 and TRBJ2-4; D perhaps matches TRBD1 (6 bases). V lost 4 bases to trimming and J lost 5 bases, with 21 bases between them. The germline V gene encodes CDR1 SEHNR and CDR2 FQNEAQ (reference sequence). The CDR3 totals 17 residues.

J is TRBJ2-7 and V is TRBV11-2; 10 bases are a match to TRBD2. Germline CDR1 SGHAT, CDR2 FQNNGV. The CDR3 runs 15 residues. The V gene end was trimmed by 7 bases and the J gene end by 6 bases; junction bases not matched to a gene: 12. CDR3 sequence reads: CASTPDVAGGSEQYF. CDR3 nucleotide sequence: TGTGCCAGCACCCCGGACGTAGCGGGAGGTAGCGAGCAGTACTTC.

This clone was seen more than once but under ten times. The chain links TRBV29-1 to TRBJ2-3; 7 nucleotides match TRBD2. The V and J ends lost 7 bases and 1 base, in that order; junction bases with no gene match: 5. Germline V gene data show CDR1 as SQVTM and CDR2 as ANQGSEA. The CDR3 loop spans 13 amino acids. The CDR3 nucleotides are TGCAGCGCTGACAGCGGGGGCACAGATACGCAGTATTTT. It specifies CSADSGGTDTQYF.

This chain connects TRBV11-2 to TRBJ2-1, with no clear D. CDR1 is SGHAT, CDR2 FQNNGV, per germline. V was pared by 1 base and J by 6 bases, with 4 bases between. The CDR3 length is 12 residues. The CDR3 sequence: CASSLVRNEQFF. CDR3 coding DNA: TGTGCCAGCAGCTTAGTGCGCAATGAGCAGTTCTTC.

The genes are TRBV18 and TRBJ1-2; weak D call: TRBD1 (6 bases). Germline V gene lookup returns CDR1 KGHSH and CDR2 LQKENI. Trimming took off 1 base at V and 2 bases at J, with 11 bases between the two ends. This CDR3 has 15 amino acids. Here the CDR3 DNA reads TGTGCCAGCTCACCACTCCCGGGGGCCAACTATGGCTACACCTTC. Its translation is CASSPLPGANYGYTF.

This clone was counted only a few times. The rearrangement links TRBV7-2 to TRBJ1-2, with a possible D match to TRBD1 (6 bases). Between the trimmed V and J ends, which lost 5 bases and 2 bases, there was a span of 15 bases. The CDR3 sequence is 15 residues long. Looked up from germline, CDR1 is SGHTA and CDR2 is FQGNSA. The CDR3 region is CASSPVGRGNYGYTF. CDR3 bases: TGTGCCAGCAGCCCAGTCGGCAGGGGCAACTATGGCTACACCTTC.

The gene calls are TRBV4-2 and TRBJ2-5, with a possible D match to TRBD2 (5 bases). Germline V gives CDR1 LGHNA, CDR2 YNFKEQ. With 2 bases removed from V and 5 bases from J, the gap between germline ends came to 18 bases. The CDR3 runs 16 residues. The CDR3 DNA is TGTGCCAGCAGCCAATTTGGTGGGAGTCCTACTGAGACCCAGTACTTC. Amino acid sequence: CASSQFGGSPTETQYF.

This clone showed up just a few times. Additional DNA sequences in this sample encode the identical CDR3. This chain uses TRBV7-2 with TRBJ2-5, with D perhaps given as TRBD1 or TRBD2 (5 bases each). Deletions cut 5 bases from V and 1 base from J, with 8 bases between. The CDR3 is 13 amino acids. Germline lookup yields CDR1 SGHTA and CDR2 FQGNSA. The CDR3 loop reads CASSRDRQETQYF. CDR3 nucleotides: TGTGCCAGCAGCCGGGACCGCCAAGAGACCCAGTACTTC.

This clone was found a few times. This chain joins TRBV5-4 and TRBJ2-6, with D perhaps TRBD1 (8 bases). Germline CDR1 and CDR2: SGHNT and YYREEE (reference sequence). The CDR3 has 20 amino acids. V was pared by 4 bases and J by 0 bases, with 23 bases between. The CDR3 loop is CASSPRTGRGFSSGANVLTF. The CDR3 DNA reads as TGTGCCAGCAGCCCAAGGACAGGGAGGGGGTTTAGCTCTGGGGCCAACGTCCTGACTTTC.

This clone was observed once. The chain combines TRBV13 with TRBJ2-2; possible D gene TRBD2, 5 bases. Germline V gene data show CDR1 as PRHDT and CDR2 as FYEKMQ (reference sequence). The V end was cut by 0 bases, the J end by 7 bases, with 9 bases between. The CDR3 spans 14 residues. The CDR3 DNA reads TGTGCCAGCAGCTTAGGGGCCGGGAACGGGGAGCTGTTTTTT. Encoded protein: CASSLGAGNGELFF.